The 3 T cell receptor beta chains in this list originate from one sample, sequenced in a study of shared clonotypes between healthy human individuals. Here immunoSEQ multiplex PCR was the method, and the copy in TCRdb shows in-frame clones only, minus some. Altogether roughly 2,300,000 clones are present, about nine tenths being singletons, with the ten largest covering around 0.35%. The source material was naive CD4+ T cells from PBMCs. Sample subset: CD45RA+ positively selected. These receptors originate from a man between 18 and 29 years old in good health. Some clones in this sample may be carry-over from other donors' samples.

The J gene is TRBJ2-1, the V gene TRBV5-5; TRBD1 or TRBD2 may be the D gene (6 bases each). Germline CDR1 is SGHKS and CDR2 is YYEKEE (reference sequence). Trimming cost V 6 bases and J 4 bases, with 14 bases left between them. The CDR3 covers 14 residues. The CDR3 here is CASIPGANYNEQFF. Here the CDR3 DNA reads TGTGCCAGCATACCGGGGGCTAATTACAATGAGCAGTTCTTC.

The rearrangement joins TRBV19 to TRBJ1-5; a possible D gene is TRBD1 (5 bases). V lost 6 bases, J lost 0 bases, and 12 bases lay in between. The CDR3 sequence is 15 residues long. Germline CDR1 reads LNHDA; CDR2 reads SQIVND (reference sequence). The CDR3, as DNA: TGTGCCAGTAGCCCAGACAGATATAGCAATCAGCCCCAGCATTTT. Its translation is CASSPDRYSNQPQHF.

This clone was detected only once. The chain couples TRBV10-3 to TRBJ1-2; a possible D gene is TRBD1 (6 bases). The CDR3 is 12 amino acids. V was clipped by 7 bases and J by 6 bases, with 12 bases between them. Germline-derived CDR1 and CDR2 are ENHRY and SYGVKD. CDR3 bases: TGTGCCATCATGGGGGCGCGGAATGGCTACACCTTC. Residues: CAIMGARNGYTF.